Below, 11 T cell receptor beta chains from the same sample are listed, as sequenced in a study of cytomegalovirus exposure and HLA in healthy donors. Sequencing used immunoSEQ multiplex PCR; TCRdb keeps in-frame clones, though not all of them. Of around 70,000 clones listed, about 95% were seen once; the top ten hold approximately 2%. Sequencing used PBMCs. These receptors all stem from a woman aged 18-35 years in good health and CMV-seropositive.

This rearrangement joins TRBV19 to TRBJ2-1; perhaps TRBD2 as D (5 bases). With 1 base removed from V and 4 bases from J, the gap between germline ends came to 11 bases. Looked up from germline, CDR1 is LNHDA and CDR2 is SQIVND (reference sequence). The length of the CDR3 is 15 residues. CDR3 in DNA: TGTGCCAGTAGTATAGGGGGTCGGGAATACAATGAGCAGTTCTTC. This translates into CASSIGGREYNEQFF.

The chain joins TRBV29-1 to TRBJ2-5; 10 nucleotides line up with TRBD2. The V gene end was trimmed by 4 bases and the J gene end by 5 bases; junction bases not matched to a gene: 7. The CDR3 length is 14 residues. CDR1 SQVTM and CDR2 ANQGSEA come from the germline V gene. This CDR3 reads CSVATSGARETQYF. DNA of the CDR3: TGCAGCGTTGCTACTAGCGGGGCTCGGGAGACCCAGTACTTC.

A single count supports this clone. V gene TRBV19 combines with J gene TRBJ1-3, with D hard to call. Per the germline V gene, CDR1 is LNHDA and CDR2 is SQIVND (reference sequence). The CDR3 totals 13 residues. V lost 9 bases, J lost 0 bases, and 9 bases lay in between. The CDR3 nucleotides read TGTGCCAGCCTGGCCTTCTCTGGAAACACCATATATTTT. Amino acids: CASLAFSGNTIYF.

The chain carries TRBV9 and TRBJ2-7, with a tentative D call TRBD2 (5 bases). Germline assignment: CDR1 SGDLS and CDR2 YYNGEE. Trimming removed 0 bases at V and 6 bases at J, with 13 bases between. CDR3 length: 14 amino acids. CDR3 in DNA: TGTGCCAGCAGCGTAGCGGGGAGCTCGGTCGAGCAGTACTTC. Its protein is CASSVAGSSVEQYF. The whole variable domain, remainder taken from reference TRBV9 and TRBJ2-7, is DSGVTQTPKHLITATGQRVTLRCSPRSGDLSVYWYQQSLDQGLQFLIQYYNGEERAKGNILERFSAQQFPDLHSELNLSSLELGDSALYFCASSVAGSSVEQYFGPGTRLTVT.

This CDR3 reads CASSSREIAYNEQFF. DNA for the CDR3: TGTGCCAGCAGCTCCCGGGAGATAGCGTACAATGAGCAGTTCTTC. J is TRBJ2-1 and V is TRBV7-2; maybe TRBD2 (6 bases). V was trimmed by 4 bases and J by 4 bases, leaving 14 bases between them. Germline lookup yields CDR1 SGHTA and CDR2 FQGNSA. This CDR3 region has 15 residues.

A word on this clone: Germline and junction disagree at one end, which may indicate a read error. This chain links TRBV5-1 with TRBJ2-7, with a tentative D call TRBD2 (5 bases). The CDR3 is 12 residues long. CDR1 and CDR2 from the germline V gene are SGHRS and YFSETQ. Here the CDR3 DNA reads TGCGCCAGCAGCCTTGACGGGGTGGCCCTAAAATTC. It codes for CASSLDGVALKF. Looking up the rest from reference TRBV5-1 and TRBJ2-7 gives the full variable domain: KAGVTQTPRYLIKTRGQQVTLSCSPISGHRSVSWYQQTPGQGLQFLFEYFSETQRNKGNFPGRFSGRQFSNSRSEMNVSTLELGDSALYLCASSLDGVALKFGPGTRLTVT.

The genes are TRBV6-4 and TRBJ1-6; a weak D match, TRBD1 (6 bases). V lost 6 bases to trimming and J lost 0 bases, with 15 bases between them. The CDR3 is made up of 17 amino acids. Per the germline V gene, CDR1 is MRHNA and CDR2 is SNTAGT. DNA for the CDR3: TGTGCCAGCAGGGTCAAGACAGGTTTCTCCTATAATTCACCCCTCCACTTT. This codes for CASRVKTGFSYNSPLHF.

This chain uses TRBV14 with TRBJ2-7; D perhaps matches TRBD1 (5 bases). CDR1 and CDR2 from the germline V gene are SGHDN and FVKESK. The V end was cut by 5 bases, the J end by 5 bases, with 19 bases between. CDR3 size: 15 residues. DNA for the CDR3: TGTGCCAGCAGCGCAACAGGACCGACCGTCCACGAGCAGTACTTC. Amino acids: CASSATGPTVHEQYF. The full variable domain, in which reference TRBV14 and TRBJ2-7 provide the parts outside the CDR3, is EAGVTQFPSHSVIEKGQTVTLRCDPISGHDNLYWYRRVMGKEIKFLLHFVKESKQDESGMPNNRFLAERTGGTYSTLKVQPAELEDSGVYFCASSATGPTVHEQYFGPGTRLTVT.

J is TRBJ2-3 and V is TRBV30; D ambiguous. The ends were cut back, 0 bases at V and 4 bases at J, with 14 bases in the middle. CDR1 is GTSNPN and CDR2 is SVGIG in the germline V gene (reference sequence). The CDR3 has 15 amino acids. This CDR3 reads CAWSVPGIRSDTQYF. The DNA of the CDR3 is TGTGCCTGGAGTGTTCCCGGTATCCGATCAGATACGCAGTATTTT.

The chain carries TRBV9 and TRBJ1-4; D not resolved. Germline values: CDR1 SGDLS, CDR2 YYNGEE. The CDR3 loop spans 13 amino acids. V lost 7 bases, J lost 2 bases, and 9 bases lay in between. The CDR3 loop is CASGTETNEKLFF. For the CDR3, the DNA is TGTGCCAGCGGAACAGAGACTAATGAAAAACTGTTTTTT.

V usage is TRBV2 and J usage is TRBJ2-5; tentative D call: TRBD2 (6 bases). This CDR3 is built from 15 residues. Germline V gives CDR1 SNHLY, CDR2 FYNNEI. With 6 bases removed from V and 7 bases from J, the gap between germline ends came to 21 bases. The CDR3 DNA reads as TGTGCCAGCAGCCTCACGGTGACTAGTCGCGGGACCCAGTACTTC. This translates into CASSLTVTSRGTQYF.